Listed here are 11 T cell receptor beta chains from one sample, sequenced in a study of regulatory T cells in long-lasting Graves disease. The time point denotes: newly diagnosed GD, antithyroid drugs for less than 3 months. Extracted RNA from PBMCs served as the source of the TCR library. Relying on iRepertoire HTBI primers and Arm-PCR of CDR3 regions, the team built TCR beta libraries. MiXCR, run by TCRdb on the multiplex PCR reads, gives a single entry per CDR3 protein. The table records about 540,000 distinct CDR3 sequences, around an eighth of them present only once. Another study also made use of these data, one on T cells in Graves' hyperthyroidism and ophthalmopathy.

The sample in question was peripheral blood mononuclear cells (PBMCs), obtained at new diagnosis, from a patient treated with antithyroid drugs. Receptors originate from a man younger than 45 with Graves disease.

About this clonotype: A much larger clone lies a single base off, so this may be a read error. This sequence joins TRBV29-1 and TRBJ2-1; D remains unclear. The end of the DNA aligns better with TRBJ2-5, so the J call may be wrong. CDR1 is SQVTM and CDR2 is ANQGSEA in the germline V gene. This CDR3 is built from 13 residues. The CDR3 here is CSVYTVTQETQYF. The CDR3 DNA reads as TGCAGCGTTTATACAGTGACACAAGAGACCCAGTACTTC.

A remark on this clonotype: A much larger clone sits a single nucleotide away, making a read error possible. CDR3 in amino acids: CPSSPPTGGMSYTF. Written as DNA, the CDR3 is TGTCCCAGCTCACCACCAACAGGGGGAATGAGCTACACCTTC. The rearrangement uses TRBV18 and TRBJ1-2; the match to TRBD1 covers 8 bases. CDR3 length: 14 amino acids. Germline assignment: CDR1 KGHSH and CDR2 LQKENI.

DNA for the CDR3: TGTGCCAGCAGCTTAGCGGAAGGACAGGGCGAATCTTCACCCCTCCACTTT. Translating it yields CASSLAEGQGESSPLHF. The rearrangement joins TRBV7-8 to TRBJ1-6, with TRBD1 matching 8 bases. Trimming cost V 0 bases and J 9 bases; bases outside gene matches: 10. Looked up from germline, CDR1 is SGHVS and CDR2 is FQNEAQ. The CDR3 is 17 residues long.

This clonotype was observed a few times. The chain couples TRBV27 to TRBJ2-3; no reliable D call. Trimming shortened V by 6 bases and J by 3 bases, and 19 bases separated the two germline ends. Germline V CDR1 and CDR2: MNHEY, SMNVEV (reference sequence). The CDR3 has 16 amino acids. CDR3 amino acids: CASSALLLGGTDTQYF. In nucleotides, the CDR3 is TGTGCCAGCAGCGCCCTGCTTTTAGGTGGAACAGATACGCAGTATTTT.

With regard to this clonotype: Without the conserved terminal phenylalanine or tryptophan, this CDR3 likely stems from a read error. The chain uses TRBV3-1 and TRBJ1-1, with a weak D call TRBD1 (6 bases). The V end lost 1 base, the J end lost 6 bases, and 27 bases lay between the germline ends. The CDR3 totals 19 residues. Germline CDR1 and CDR2: LGHDT and YNNKEL (reference sequence). The CDR3 spells CASSQVGRLQGVFLPEAFL. Written as DNA, the CDR3 is TGTGCCAGCAGCCAAGTAGGTAGGTTACAGGGCGTCTTTCTCCCTGAAGCTTTCCTT.

This clonotype has more than one count but fewer than ten. The chain is built from TRBV7-2 and TRBJ2-1; either TRBD1 or TRBD2 may fit D (5 bases each). CDR3 length: 15 residues. The ends were cut back, 3 bases at V and 2 bases at J, with 11 bases in the middle. CDR1 SGHTA and CDR2 FQGNSA come from the germline V gene. This CDR3 reads CASSLRGGAYNEQFF. DNA of the CDR3: TGTGCCAGCAGCTTGAGGGGTGGGGCCTACAATGAGCAGTTCTTC.

This chain connects TRBV5-4 to TRBJ2-7, with D possibly being TRBD2 (6 bases). The CDR3 runs to 15 residues. The germline CDR1 and CDR2 sequences are SGHNT and YYREEE (reference sequence). The V end lost 4 bases, the J end lost 6 bases, and 20 bases lay between the germline ends. The CDR3 here is CASSPGLGLRGEQYF. The CDR3 region has the DNA TGTGCCAGCAGCCCGGGACTGGGACTTAGGGGCGAGCAGTACTTC.

For this clonotype: This may stem from a read error, because a much larger clone lies one nucleotide away. V is TRBV2 and J is TRBJ1-4; D uncertain. Germline V gene sequence: CDR1 SNHLY, CDR2 FYNNEI. With 5 bases removed from V and 8 bases from J, the gap between germline ends came to 18 bases. This CDR3 spans 15 amino acids. CDR3 amino acids: CASSRGDGGEEKLFF. CDR3 DNA sequence: TGTGCCAGCAGTCGAGGCGACGGCGGGGAGGAAAAACTGTTTTTT.

Worth noting for this clonotype: A much larger clone differs by one base, so this may be a read error. CDR3: CSVEDGTGGSTEAFF. The CDR3 nucleotides read TGCAGCGTTGAAGATGGGACGGGGGGGAGCACTGAAGCTTTCTTT. The chain carries TRBV29-1 and TRBJ1-1; D is possibly TRBD1 (5 bases). The ends were cut back, 0 bases at V and 4 bases at J, with 15 bases in the middle. Germline V gene lookup returns CDR1 SQVTM and CDR2 ANQGSEA. The CDR3 sequence is 15 residues long.

This clonotype has a count of ten or more. The chain employs TRBV27 and TRBJ2-7, with a possible D match to TRBD1 (7 bases). The V and J ends lost 7 bases and 1 base respectively, with 14 bases between them. CDR3 length equals 14 residues. CDR1 and CDR2 from the germline V gene are MNHEY and SMNVEV (reference sequence). DNA for the CDR3: TGTGCCAGCACTTCGGCAGGGGGGTCCTACGAGCAGTACTTC. This gives the protein CASTSAGGSYEQYF.

The table lists this clonotype with many counts. This chain links TRBV12-3 or TRBV12-4 with TRBJ2-3, with D possibly matching TRBD1 (6 bases). Trimming removed 3 bases from V and 4 bases from J, with 11 bases in between. CDR3 length: 14 amino acids. CDR3 coding DNA: TGTGCCAGCAGTTTGAACAGGGTTGCAGATACGCAGTATTTT. Its translation: CASSLNRVADTQYF.